These T cell receptor beta chains were read from a single sample in a study of T cell responses to AZD1222 COVID-19 vaccine. The method was immunoSEQ multiplex PCR; TCRdb's version includes in-frame clones alone and lacks a portion of them. The table has 100,000 or so clones, around 87% seen once. Sequenced here: peripheral blood, sampled on day 0 of AZD1222 vaccination. The source is an adult in good health. The CDR3 runs from the conserved cysteine through the conserved F or W. Each record gives: CDR3 length, clone size, V gene, J gene, D gene, CDR3 protein. A D gene is named only where the DNA matches it firmly. Some rows mark clone size as missing; the rest say once, few, many or name a class of expanded clone.

len: 12
abundance: .
v_gene: TRBV2
j_gene: TRBJ2-5
d_gene: .
CDR3aa: CASSENQETQYF

len: 11
abundance: .
v_gene: TRBV5-1
j_gene: TRBJ2-1
d_gene: .
CDR3aa: CASSYANEQFF

len: 13
abundance: .
v_gene: TRBV7-6
j_gene: TRBJ1-1
d_gene: .
CDR3aa: CASSLAENTEAFF

len: 17
abundance: once
v_gene: TRBV12-2
j_gene: TRBJ1-5
d_gene: .
CDR3aa: CASRLMKGGESNQPQHF

len: 16
abundance: .
v_gene: TRBV7-9
j_gene: TRBJ2-3
d_gene: TRBD2
CDR3aa: CASSATSGGSTDTQYF

len: 14
abundance: few
v_gene: TRBV19
j_gene: TRBJ1-5
d_gene: .
CDR3aa: CASRDTGLGQPQHF

len: 13
abundance: .
v_gene: TRBV25-1
j_gene: TRBJ1-1
d_gene: .
CDR3aa: CASSEQGYTEAFF

len: 14
abundance: .
v_gene: TRBV7-2
j_gene: TRBJ2-3
d_gene: .
CDR3aa: CASSLNRATDTQYF

len: 16
abundance: .
v_gene: TRBV4-3
j_gene: TRBJ2-7
d_gene: .
CDR3aa: CASSQGVEGRVYEQYF

len: 17
abundance: .
v_gene: TRBV12-5
j_gene: TRBJ1-5
d_gene: .
CDR3aa: CASGLVRSPGAHQPQHF

len: 16
abundance: .
v_gene: TRBV2
j_gene: TRBJ2-5
d_gene: .
CDR3aa: CASSDEGGRKKETQYF

len: 11
abundance: .
v_gene: TRBV2
j_gene: TRBJ2-7
d_gene: .
CDR3aa: CASSPFYEQYF

len: 12
abundance: .
v_gene: TRBV3-1/TRBV3-2
j_gene: TRBJ2-2
d_gene: .
CDR3aa: CASSQSPGELFF

len: 16
abundance: .
v_gene: TRBV5-6
j_gene: TRBJ1-2
d_gene: .
CDR3aa: CASSLGPAGLKDGYTF

len: 16
abundance: once
v_gene: TRBV5-1
j_gene: TRBJ1-3
d_gene: .
CDR3aa: CASSLEVLDTGNTIYF

len: 15
abundance: .
v_gene: TRBV10-2
j_gene: TRBJ2-5
d_gene: TRBD2
CDR3aa: CASSEPSGGEETQYF